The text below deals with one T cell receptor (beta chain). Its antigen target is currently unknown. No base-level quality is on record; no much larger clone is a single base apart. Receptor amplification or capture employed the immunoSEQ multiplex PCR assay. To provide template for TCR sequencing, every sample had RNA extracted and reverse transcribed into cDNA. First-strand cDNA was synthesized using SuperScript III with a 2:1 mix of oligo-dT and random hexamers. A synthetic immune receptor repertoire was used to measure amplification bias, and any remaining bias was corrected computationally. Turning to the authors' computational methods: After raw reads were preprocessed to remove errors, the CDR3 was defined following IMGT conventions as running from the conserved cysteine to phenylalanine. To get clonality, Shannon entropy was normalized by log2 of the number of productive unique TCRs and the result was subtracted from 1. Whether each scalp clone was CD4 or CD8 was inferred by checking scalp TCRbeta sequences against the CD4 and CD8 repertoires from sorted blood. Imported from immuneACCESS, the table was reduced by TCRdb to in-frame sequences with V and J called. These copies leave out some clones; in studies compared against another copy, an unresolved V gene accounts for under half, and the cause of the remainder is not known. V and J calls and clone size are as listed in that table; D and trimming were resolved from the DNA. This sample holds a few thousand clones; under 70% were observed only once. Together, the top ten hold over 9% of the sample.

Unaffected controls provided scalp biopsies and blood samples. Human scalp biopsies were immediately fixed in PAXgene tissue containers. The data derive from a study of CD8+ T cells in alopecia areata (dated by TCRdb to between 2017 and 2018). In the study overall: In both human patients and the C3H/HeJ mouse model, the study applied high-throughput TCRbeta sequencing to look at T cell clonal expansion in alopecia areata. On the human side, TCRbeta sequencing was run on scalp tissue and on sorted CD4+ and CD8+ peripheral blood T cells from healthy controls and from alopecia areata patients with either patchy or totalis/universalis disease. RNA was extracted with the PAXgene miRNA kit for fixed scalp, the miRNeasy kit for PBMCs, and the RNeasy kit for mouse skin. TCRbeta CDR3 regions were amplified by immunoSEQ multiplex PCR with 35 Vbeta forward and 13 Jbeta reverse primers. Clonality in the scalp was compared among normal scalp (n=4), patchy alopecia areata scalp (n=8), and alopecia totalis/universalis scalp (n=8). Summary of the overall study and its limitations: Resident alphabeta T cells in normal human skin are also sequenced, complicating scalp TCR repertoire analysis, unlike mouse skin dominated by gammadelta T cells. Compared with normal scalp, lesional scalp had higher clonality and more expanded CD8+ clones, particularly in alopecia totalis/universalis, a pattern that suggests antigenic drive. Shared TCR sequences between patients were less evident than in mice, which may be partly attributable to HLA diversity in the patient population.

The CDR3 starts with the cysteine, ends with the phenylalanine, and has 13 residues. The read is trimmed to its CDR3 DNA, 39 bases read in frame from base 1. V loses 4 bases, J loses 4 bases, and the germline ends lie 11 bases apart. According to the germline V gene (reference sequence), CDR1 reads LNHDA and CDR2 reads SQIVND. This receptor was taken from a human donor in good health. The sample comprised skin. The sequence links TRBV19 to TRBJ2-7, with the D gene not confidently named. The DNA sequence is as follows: TGTGCCAGTAGTACCGCAGACCAATACGAGCAGTACTTC. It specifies CASSTADQYEQYF. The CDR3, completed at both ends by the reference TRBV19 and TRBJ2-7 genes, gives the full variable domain DGGITQSPKYLFRKEGQNVTLSCEQNLNHDAMYWYRQDPGQGLRLIYYSQIVNDFQKGDIAEGYSVSREKKESFPLTVTSAQKNPTAFYLCASSTADQYEQYFGPGTRLTVT.